These T cell receptor beta chains were read from a single sample in a study of identical twins. TCRdb ran MiXCR on the 5' RACE reads and lists one entry per CDR3 protein. This table has 1.5 million to 2 million distinct CDR3 sequences, under 35% appearing once. The sequenced sample consisted of cord blood. The receptors derive from a newborn girl in good health. CDR3s leave out the opening cysteine and the closing phenylalanine or tryptophan.

v_gene	j_gene	CDR3aa
TRBV28	TRBJ2-7	ASSLGTYLREQY
TRBV10-3	TRBJ2-3	AISDRQGTDTQY
TRBV5-1	TRBJ2-5	ASSLIYGETQY
TRBV7-9	-	ASSLGRGTSSYNEQY
TRBV28	TRBJ2-2	ASSAPGTNTGELF
TRBV28	TRBJ2-2	ASSFSLAGGPGELF
TRBV6-5	TRBJ1-4	ASSRLGGTEKLF
TRBV3-1	TRBJ1-5	ASSQAAGPNQPQH
TRBV28	TRBJ1-1	ASSQGAGTTEAF
TRBV6-2/TRBV6-3	TRBJ1-1	ASRLDRRNTEAF
TRBV28	TRBJ2-7	ASSLNGQGGRGTYEQY
TRBV9	TRBJ1-2	ASSVGRDSPHGYT
TRBV7-2	-	ASSSYPAYEQY
TRBV5-8	TRBJ2-7	ASSLGHAGHVSYEQY
TRBV4-2	TRBJ2-1	ASSQDAVTGGPSGGQF
TRBV12-3/TRBV12-4	TRBJ2-3	ASSLVRADTQY
TRBV24-1	TRBJ2-1	VTRGGPGHPNYNEQF
TRBV28	-	ASAPGTYEQY
TRBV4-2	TRBJ2-5	ASSQERTSGSREQY
TRBV24-1	TRBJ2-1	ATSDSGRAYNEQF
TRBV28	TRBJ2-7	ASSLSDFYEQY
TRBV27	TRBJ1-4	ASSPTRSTNEKLF
TRBV4-2	TRBJ1-5	ASSPRGNNQPQH
TRBV15	TRBJ2-5	ATSSHYSLGGRENNEQY
TRBV4-1	TRBJ1-1	ASSQDKREIDTEAF
TRBV10-3	TRBJ2-3	AISGFGNSPYTQY
TRBV20-1	TRBJ1-5	SARDWAGWSNQPQH
TRBV29-1	TRBJ2-4	SVEAGFSIQY
TRBV7-2	TRBJ1-5	ASSSGTQNQPQH
TRBV20-1	TRBJ2-3	SARGEIRADTQY
TRBV5-1	TRBJ2-5	ASSLEGQLAVLRYNEQY
TRBV12-3/TRBV12-4	TRBJ2-2	ASSLTRTGSAGELF
TRBV5-1	TRBJ2-1	ASSYLAEAYNEQF
TRBV20-1	TRBJ2-5	SAIRAVRETQY
TRBV6-5	TRBJ1-2	ASSARTGSFYGYT
TRBV25-1	TRBJ1-2	ASSDPGAGYGYT
TRBV5-1	TRBJ1-1	ASSLAMRGRGLQATEAF
TRBV7-8	TRBJ2-7	ASSSYRGRYEQY
TRBV5-4	TRBJ1-4	ASSFGGVGEKLF
TRBV10-3	TRBJ1-2	AISDPNLTRYGYT
TRBV5-1	TRBJ2-3	ASSLEGLVIDTQY
TRBV20-1	TRBJ2-7	SARARQPIYNEQY
TRBV10-2	TRBJ2-4	ASSERVSQGNIQY
TRBV7-9	TRBJ2-1	ASSLGPSATQQF
TRBV29-1	TRBJ1-5	SVAEGYQPQH
TRBV21-1	TRBJ2-3	ASSKAQY
TRBV9	TRBJ2-3	ASSVAEGGTDTQY
TRBV20-1	TRBJ2-7	SARDLFREAYEQY
TRBV6-5	TRBJ2-1	ASRPTRQGVYNERF
TRBV9	TRBJ2-4	ASSPARVDLAKNIQY
TRBV2	TRBJ2-7	ASRSRGGTHLYEQY
TRBV15	TRBJ1-4	ATSRDLQATNEKLF
TRBV12-3/TRBV12-4	TRBJ1-2	ASSKKGRNGYT
TRBV29-1	TRBJ2-7	SVLYRGGFYEQY
TRBV20-1	TRBJ1-5	SARATNRPQH
TRBV20-1	TRBJ2-3	SAVTDPFVSDTQY
TRBV3-1	TRBJ1-3	ASSQVGGRGNTIY
TRBV6-1	-	ASSEVTGYEQY
TRBV4-1	TRBJ2-1	ASSQVLAGFSYNEQF